Below are 5 T cell receptor beta chains sequenced from a single sample in a study of blood T cell repertoires in COVID-19. The data were produced by immunoSEQ multiplex PCR, yet TCRdb's version contains in-frame clones alone and is incomplete. Among 250,000 to 300,000 clones listed, nearly 90% were seen once. The source material was PBMCs or T cells enriched from blood (not recorded which). The receptors stem from a woman aged 30 to 39 who had recovered from COVID-19.

This chain connects TRBV11-2 to TRBJ1-6; D might be TRBD1 (6 bases). Germline V CDR1 and CDR2: SGHAT, FQNNGV. Trimming stripped 6 bases from V and 0 bases from J, with 9 bases between. CDR3 length equals 15 residues. The CDR3 DNA is TGTGCCAGCAGTAGGGGGGGCTCCTATAATTCACCCCTCCACTTT. Translated, it gives CASSRGGSYNSPLHF.

The rearrangement uses TRBV30 and TRBJ2-6; no firm D call. V was trimmed by 7 bases and J by 4 bases, leaving 14 bases between them. The CDR3 spans 14 residues. CDR1 is GTSNPN, CDR2 SVGIG, per germline (reference sequence). The chain's CDR3 is CASHPVPGANVLTF. The CDR3 DNA follows: TGTGCCTCACACCCAGTCCCCGGGGCCAACGTCCTGACTTTC.

This chain connects TRBV4-1 to TRBJ1-5, with 8 bases lining up with TRBD1. Trimming cost V 4 bases and J 0 bases; bases outside gene matches: 8. The germline CDR1 and CDR2 sequences are MGHRA and YSYEKL. This CDR3 comprises 17 residues. This CDR3 reads CASSLHWTGLSNQPQHF. The CDR3 DNA reads as TGCGCCAGCAGCCTACATTGGACAGGGCTTAGCAATCAGCCCCAGCATTTT.

In nucleotides, the CDR3 is TGTGCCAGTAGTCCAAAAGACCGGGACAGGGGATCAGATACGCAGTATTTT. This encodes CASSPKDRDRGSDTQYF. This chain joins TRBV19 and TRBJ2-3; the match to TRBD1 covers 10 bases. Trimming removed 5 bases from V and 4 bases from J; junction bases left unmatched: 12. The CDR3 is 17 amino acids. The germline V gene encodes CDR1 LNHDA and CDR2 SQIVND (reference sequence). Supplemented by reference TRBV19 and TRBJ2-3, the full variable domain reads DGGITQSPKYLFRKEGQNVTLSCEQNLNHDAMYWYRQDPGQGLRLIYYSQIVNDFQKGDIAEGYSVSREKKESFPLTVTSAQKNPTAFYLCASSPKDRDRGSDTQYFGPGTRLTVL.

The chain uses TRBV28 and TRBJ1-1; D ambiguous. Germline CDR1 MDHEN, CDR2 SYDVKM. CDR3 size: 14 residues. Trimming shortened V by 3 bases and J by 0 bases, and 8 bases separated the two germline ends. Written as DNA, the CDR3 is TGTGCCAGCAGTTTTTCGGGAGTGAACACTGAAGCTTTCTTT. Translation gives CASSFSGVNTEAFF.